The next 30 T cell receptor beta chains were all read from a single sample in a study of T cells in Graves' hyperthyroidism and ophthalmopathy. RNA transcripts were the template for amplifying TCR beta CDR3 regions. During a first-round RT-PCR of the TCR CDR3, the HTBI primer set was used. Via MiXCR, TCRdb re-called the multiplex PCR reads, giving one row per CDR3 protein. The sample carries 300,000 to 450,000 distinct CDR3 sequences, about 15% recorded once. The sample was blood. Receptors originate from a woman in her thirties with Graves' hyperthyroidism.

The chain is built from TRBV30 and TRBJ1-3; no reliable D call. The CDR3 contains 12 residues. CDR1 and CDR2 (germline): GTSNPN, SVGIG (reference sequence). V lost 3 bases and J lost 0, with 3 bases in between. This CDR3 is CAWRSSGNTIYF. CDR3 DNA sequence: TGTGCCTGGAGGAGCTCTGGAAACACCATATATTTT.

At least ten counts were recorded for this clonotype. CDR3 in amino acids: CSAALAERSTYEQYF. The CDR3 DNA reads as TGCAGTGCTGCACTAGCGGAGAGGAGCACCTACGAGCAGTACTTC. The chain couples TRBV20-1 to TRBJ2-7; 8 bases are shared with TRBD2. The trim removed 5 bases at V and 2 bases at J, leaving 11 bases unmatched. Germline loops: CDR1 DFQATT, CDR2 SNEGSKA (reference sequence). The CDR3 covers 15 residues.

This sequence joins TRBV10-2 and TRBJ1-5; D is undetermined. V shed 0 bases and J shed 0 bases, with 6 bases lying between them. Per germline, CDR1 WSHSY and CDR2 SAAADI. The CDR3 has 15 residues. The CDR3 DNA follows: TGCGCCAGCAGTGAGTCGTTCGATAGCAATCAGCCCCAGCATTTT. This encodes CASSESFDSNQPQHF.

V and J are TRBV6-1 and TRBJ1-3; the D gene is possibly TRBD1 (6 bases). Germline V gives CDR1 MNHNS, CDR2 SASEGT. The CDR3 has 16 amino acids. With 5 bases removed from V and 4 bases from J, the gap between germline ends came to 18 bases. For the CDR3, the DNA is TGTGCCAGCAGTCCCTACAGGGACTCTTCAGGAAACACCATATATTTT. It yields the protein CASSPYRDSSGNTIYF.

The V call is TRBV6-5, the J call TRBJ2-4; no reliable D call. The V gene's germline CDR1 is MNHEY and CDR2 SVGAGI. V lost 6 bases, J lost 5 bases, and 14 bases lay in between. The CDR3 is 14 amino acids. CDR3 DNA: TGTGCCAGCAGCTACGAGGCGGTGGAAAACATTCAGTACTTC. It encodes CASSYEAVENIQYF.

This clonotype was seen many times. This chain uses TRBV28 with TRBJ2-7, with 9 bases identical to TRBD1. CDR3 length: 14 amino acids. V was pared by 6 bases and J by 3 bases, with 6 bases of the junction left unmatched. The germline CDR1 and CDR2 sequences are MDHEN and SYDVKM. The CDR3 here is CASSVQGASYEQYF. CDR3 DNA sequence: TGTGCCAGCAGCGTACAGGGGGCGAGCTACGAGCAGTACTTC.

This clonotype was picked up a small number of times. V usage is TRBV6-5 and J usage is TRBJ2-2; no firm D call. Germline values: CDR1 MNHEY, CDR2 SVGAGI. V was pared by 2 bases and J by 6 bases, with 10 bases between. The length of the CDR3 is 14 residues. In DNA, the CDR3 is TGTGCCAGCAGTTACACGGCCTACGCCGGGGAGCTGTTTTTT. It translates to CASSYTAYAGELFF.

This clonotype was observed a handful of times. The chain couples TRBV7-2 to TRBJ2-5; D uncertain. This CDR3 spans 15 amino acids. The ends were cut back, 4 bases at V and 5 bases at J, with 17 bases in the middle. The germline gives CDR1 SGHTA, CDR2 FQGNSA. The CDR3 DNA reads as TGTGCCAGCAGCTGGAACCGGATAGGGCGGGAGACCCAGTACTTC. This codes for CASSWNRIGRETQYF.

This clonotype was found a few times. The chain combines TRBV27 with TRBJ1-1, with TRBD1 matching over 8 bases. Trimming removed 6 bases from V and 4 bases from J; junction bases left unmatched: 7. This CDR3 region has 14 residues. Germline CDR1 MNHEY, CDR2 SMNVEV (reference sequence). For the CDR3, the DNA is TGTGCCAGCAGACCGGACAGGGCGGGCACTGAAGCTTTCTTT. Amino acid sequence: CASRPDRAGTEAFF.

There are many counts of this clonotype. The CDR3 loop reads CASSPRPGGQETQYF. The CDR3 DNA reads TGTGCCAGCTCACCACGGCCAGGGGGCCAAGAGACCCAGTACTTC. V gene TRBV18 combines with J gene TRBJ2-5, with 7 bases fitting TRBD1. Germline V gives CDR1 KGHSH, CDR2 LQKENI. The CDR3 is 15 amino acids. V dropped 1 base and J dropped 1; count of bases not matched to a gene: 3.

This clonotype was seen a handful of times. The chain links TRBV28 to TRBJ1-3; the match to TRBD1 covers 8 bases. CDR1 is MDHEN, CDR2 SYDVKM, per germline. V shed 5 bases, J shed 8 bases, and the junction held 14 bases outside the gene matches. The length of the CDR3 is 16 residues. The CDR3 loop is CASSPLRQGKGDTIYF. CDR3 in DNA: TGTGCCAGCAGTCCCCTCCGACAGGGGAAGGGGGACACCATATATTTT.

This clonotype has just a few counts. The rearrangement joins TRBV7-9 to TRBJ2-2; perhaps TRBD1 as D (6 bases). V was cut by 6 bases and J by 8 bases, with 13 bases left in between. CDR3 size: 13 residues. Germline CDR1 and CDR2: SEHNR and FQNEAQ (reference sequence). CDR3 amino acids: CASSEPGAGELFF. CDR3 nucleotide sequence: TGTGCCAGCAGTGAGCCAGGGGCAGGGGAGCTGTTTTTT.

This chain uses TRBV5-1 with TRBJ2-7; D is possibly TRBD2 (5 bases). The germline V gene encodes CDR1 SGHRS and CDR2 YFSETQ. The length of the CDR3 is 14 residues. The ends were cut back, 4 bases at V and 4 bases at J, with 15 bases in the middle. CDR3 amino acids: CASSPDSFNYEQYF. In DNA, the CDR3 is TGCGCCAGCAGCCCGGACTCCTTTAATTACGAGCAGTACTTC.

The chain uses TRBV6-1 and TRBJ2-2; D may be TRBD2 (6 bases). Germline assignment: CDR1 MNHNS and CDR2 SASEGT. V was pared by 2 bases and J by 1 base, with 8 bases between. The CDR3 extends over 15 amino acids. CDR3 loop: CASSEFSGNTGELFF. Written as DNA, the CDR3 is TGTGCCAGCAGTGAATTTAGCGGGAACACCGGGGAGCTGTTTTTT.

This clonotype has just a few counts. The V call is TRBV18, the J call TRBJ1-5; TRBD1 might be the D (5 bases). Germline loops: CDR1 KGHSH, CDR2 LQKENI. The CDR3 covers 15 residues. V was shortened by 3 bases and J by 3 bases, with 12 bases between the two germline ends. The DNA for the CDR3 is TGTGCCAGCTCACCGCAGGGAACGAACAATCAGCCCCAGCATTTT. This translates into CASSPQGTNNQPQHF.

This sequence joins TRBV6-1 and TRBJ1-4, with D unresolved. Trimming cost V 2 bases and J 6 bases, with 10 bases left between them. Per germline, CDR1 MNHNS and CDR2 SASEGT. The CDR3 consists of 14 residues. CDR3 nucleotides: TGTGCCAGCAGTGAATTGGCGGCCGATGAAAAACTGTTTTTT. This encodes CASSELAADEKLFF.

The sample holds many counts of this clonotype. V is TRBV6-2 or TRBV6-3 and J is TRBJ2-3; D is perhaps TRBD1 (6 bases). Trimming left V 3 bases short and J 8 bases short, with 15 bases between. Germline CDR1 is MNHEY and CDR2 is SVGEGT. This CDR3 has 14 residues. The chain's CDR3 is CASSYGQGHGTQYF. In nucleotides, the CDR3 is TGTGCCAGCAGTTATGGGCAGGGGCACGGTACGCAGTATTTT.

This clonotype was counted ten times or more. This chain links TRBV6-1 with TRBJ2-3; D gene unclear. Germline CDR1 MNHNS, CDR2 SASEGT. The CDR3 runs to 13 residues. Trimming removed 7 bases at V and 2 bases at J, with 10 bases between. The CDR3 loop reads CASNPGHTDTQYF. The CDR3 DNA reads as TGTGCCAGCAACCCCGGGCACACAGATACGCAGTATTTT.

This clonotype was counted many times. The CDR3 DNA sequence: TGTGCCAGCAGCTCAACACCGGGGCACTACGAGCAGTACTTC. This sequence encodes CASSSTPGHYEQYF. The chain employs TRBV11-2 and TRBJ2-7; D is tentatively TRBD1 or TRBD2 (5 bases each). The germline V and J ends were trimmed by 4 bases and 3 bases, with 13 bases remaining between them. The length of the CDR3 is 14 residues. Germline assignment: CDR1 SGHAT and CDR2 FQNNGV.

This clonotype was seen a few times. The chain couples TRBV3-1 to TRBJ2-7; no clear D. Trimming took 4 bases from V and 3 from J, leaving 10 bases between them. CDR1 is LGHDT, CDR2 YNNKEL, per germline (reference sequence). The CDR3 spans 13 residues. The CDR3 region has the DNA TGTGCCAGCAGCCGGGAATATGGCTACGAGCAGTACTTC. It codes for CASSREYGYEQYF.

This clonotype showed up just a few times. The genes are TRBV5-8 and TRBJ1-6; 12 bases fit TRBD1. V was clipped by 10 bases and J by 10 bases; unmatched bases: 9. The V gene's germline CDR1 is SGHTS and CDR2 YDEGEE. This CDR3 comprises 14 residues. CDR3 sequence (DNA): TGTGCCGTTCCCCACGGGACAGGGGGCTCACCCCTCCACTTT. Its protein product is CAVPHGTGGSPLHF.

This clonotype was seen more than once but under ten times. Since a much larger clone is just one base distant, this may be a read error. V usage is TRBV18 and J usage is TRBJ2-7; the D call may be TRBD1 or TRBD2 (5 bases each). Trimming shortened V by 2 bases and J by 5 bases, and 16 bases separated the two germline ends. This CDR3 contains 15 residues. Per germline, CDR1 KGHSH and CDR2 LQKENI. The CDR3 loop reads CASSPSFQGGHEQYF. DNA of the CDR3: TGTGCCAGCTCACCAAGCTTCCAGGGCGGGCACGAGCAGTACTTC. Full variable domain (remainder filled in from reference TRBV18 and TRBJ2-7): NAGVMQNPRHLVRRRGQEARLRCSPMKGHSHVYWYRQLPEEGLKFMVYLQKENIIDESGMPKERFSAEFPKEGPSILRIQQVVRGDSAAYFCASSPSFQGGHEQYFGPGTRLTVT.

The chain links TRBV6-1 to TRBJ2-6, with a weak D call TRBD2 (5 bases). Germline CDR1 MNHNS, CDR2 SASEGT. The CDR3 spans 15 residues. V was trimmed by 5 bases and J by 7 bases, leaving 15 bases between them. This CDR3 reads CASSWTALDANVLTF. The CDR3 nucleotides read TGTGCCAGCAGTTGGACTGCCCTAGATGCCAACGTCCTGACTTTC.

Only a few counts were recorded for this clonotype. V usage is TRBV6-1 and J usage is TRBJ2-5, with D unresolved. The germline V and J ends were trimmed by 7 bases and 5 bases, with 11 bases remaining between them. This CDR3 region has 12 residues. Germline lookup yields CDR1 MNHNS and CDR2 SASEGT. Written as DNA, the CDR3 is TGTGCCAGCACCCTCCCCGGGGAGACCCAGTACTTC. Protein sequence: CASTLPGETQYF.

This clonotype was observed a handful of times. The V and J genes are TRBV5-6 and TRBJ2-5; D remains unclear. Trimming stripped 3 bases from V and 7 bases from J, with 13 bases between. Germline values: CDR1 SGHDT, CDR2 YYEEEE. The CDR3 runs 13 residues. The CDR3 region is CASSSIPTGTQYF. In nucleotides, the CDR3 is TGTGCCAGCAGCTCCATACCGACCGGGACCCAGTACTTC. The complete variable domain, with remaining parts taken from reference TRBV5-6 and TRBJ2-5, reads DAGVTQSPTHLIKTRGQQVTLRCSPKSGHDTVSWYQQALGQGPQFIFQYYEEEERQRGNFPDRFSGHQFPNYSSELNVNALLLGDSALYLCASSSIPTGTQYFGPGTRLLVL.

The sample holds many counts of this clonotype. The chain recombines TRBV20-1 with TRBJ1-2; D ambiguous. Germline V gives CDR1 DFQATT, CDR2 SNEGSKA (reference sequence). The length of the CDR3 is 12 residues. V shed 4 bases and J shed 3 bases, with 9 bases lying between them. The CDR3 here is CSAIGDDYGYTF. As DNA, the CDR3 is TGCAGTGCTATTGGAGATGACTATGGCTACACCTTC.

The table lists this clonotype with many counts. The V gene is TRBV5-1, the J gene TRBJ2-1; maybe TRBD2 (5 bases). Germline values: CDR1 SGHRS, CDR2 YFSETQ. Trimming removed 0 bases at V and 7 bases at J, with 8 bases between. The CDR3 has 13 residues. The CDR3 DNA follows: TGCGCCAGCAGCTTGGACGGGATAAATGAGCAGTTCTTC. Its translation: CASSLDGINEQFF.

V and J are TRBV5-8 and TRBJ2-7, with a weak D call TRBD1 (5 bases). The CDR3 length is 11 residues. V lost 7 bases to trimming and J lost 5 bases, with 10 bases between them. The V gene's germline CDR1 is SGHTS and CDR2 YDEGEE. The CDR3 region has the DNA TGTGCCAGCGCCGTAGGGGACGAGCAGTACTTC. Encoded protein: CASAVGDEQYF.

This clonotype was detected a few times. The V gene is TRBV7-9, the J gene TRBJ2-7; a weak D match, TRBD1 (6 bases). V lost 3 bases and J lost 0, with 12 bases in between. Per germline, CDR1 SEHNR and CDR2 FQNEAQ (reference sequence). The CDR3 spans 15 residues. The CDR3 DNA reads TGTGCCAGCAGCTTCAGGGGTTCCCGCTCCTACGAGCAGTACTTC. This translates into CASSFRGSRSYEQYF.

The table lists this clonotype with a few counts. CDR3 sequence (DNA): TGTGCCAGCAGTCCGTACCGGGACACGAATGAAAAACTGTTTTTT. It yields the protein CASSPYRDTNEKLFF. The rearrangement uses TRBV27 and TRBJ1-4, with D possibly being TRBD1 (6 bases). Trimming left V 5 bases short and J 5 bases short, with 15 bases between. Looked up from germline, CDR1 is MNHEY and CDR2 is SMNVEV (reference sequence). There are 15 residues in the CDR3.